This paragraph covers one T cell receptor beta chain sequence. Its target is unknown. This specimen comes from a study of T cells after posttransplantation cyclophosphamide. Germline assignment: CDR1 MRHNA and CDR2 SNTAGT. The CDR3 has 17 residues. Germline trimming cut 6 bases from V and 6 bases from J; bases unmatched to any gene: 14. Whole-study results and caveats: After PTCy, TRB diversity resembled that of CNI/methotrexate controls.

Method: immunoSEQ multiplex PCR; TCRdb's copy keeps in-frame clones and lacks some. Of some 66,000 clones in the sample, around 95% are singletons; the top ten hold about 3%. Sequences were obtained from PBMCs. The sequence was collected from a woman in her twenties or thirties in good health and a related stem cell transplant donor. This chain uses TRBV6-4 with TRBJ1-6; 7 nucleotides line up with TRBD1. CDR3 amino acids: CASSSGQAYGFNSPLHF. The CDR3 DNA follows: TGTGCCAGCAGCTCTGGACAGGCGTATGGGTTTAATTCACCCCTCCACTTT.